This T cell receptor beta chain was sequenced during a study of blood T cell repertoires in COVID-19. For the study at large: The United States, Italy and Spain supplied acute and convalescent COVID-19 samples. Sources were T cells, B-cell-depleted T cells, or PBMCs; the material itself was cDNA or gDNA.

Original processing methods: Counts of nucleated cells, estimated from reference gene primer amplification, were obtained. This table comes from immunoSEQ multiplex PCR, and its TCRdb copy is limited to in-frame clones, with some not included. Clone size and the V and J calls come from that table; the DNA yielded D and trimming. The data contain 250,000 to 300,000 clones, approximately 80% of them singletons. This CDR3 region has 13 residues. V was clipped by 4 bases and J by 2 bases, with 9 bases between them. Germline-derived CDR1 and CDR2 are LNHDA and SQIVND (reference sequence). V usage is TRBV19 and J usage is TRBJ2-7, with D tentatively TRBD1 (6 bases). Sequencing was carried out using peripheral blood. This receptor was identified in a man aged 55-75 years with acute or convalescent COVID-19. The CDR3: CASSKGQAYEQYF. For the CDR3, the DNA is TGTGCCAGTAGTAAGGGACAAGCCTACGAGCAGTACTTC.